This T cell receptor beta chain appears in the sequencing data of a study of technical replicates of blood from several donors. TCRdb keeps only in-frame clones here, not all; method: immunoSEQ multiplex PCR. The profile shows about 85,000 clones, about 94% of them singletons. Germline CDR1 and CDR2: MNHNS and SASEGT. The CDR3 is 16 residues long. The V segment lost 3 bases and the J segment 1 base; nucleotides outside the gene matches: 6. This sequence joins TRBV6-1 and TRBJ1-5; 7 bases are shared with TRBD1. This receptor was obtained from a human donor in good health. Sample: T cells isolated from PBMCs. CDR3 DNA sequence: TGTGCCAGCAGTGAGATACAGGGGCCCAGCAATCAGCCCCAGCATTTT. Translation: CASSEIQGPSNQPQHF.